This T cell receptor beta chain was sequenced in a study of blood T cell repertoires in COVID-19. The CDR3 runs to 16 residues. V was pared by 4 bases and J by 5 bases, with 10 bases of the junction left unmatched. Germline V gene lookup returns CDR1 SEHNR and CDR2 FQNEAQ (reference sequence). In the authors' methods: Reference gene primer amplification gave nucleated cell count estimates. Repertoires were generated with immunoSEQ multiplex PCR, while TCRdb's copy carries only in-frame clones and drops some. V, J and clone size were drawn from that table, and D and trimming were deduced from the DNA. There are 97,000 or so clones in the sample; around 92% occur only once, and less than 5.5% lies in the top ten.

The TCR sequence derives from a man aged 18 to 29 with acute or convalescent COVID-19. Sequencing was done on a sample of peripheral blood. The chain is built from TRBV7-9 and TRBJ1-4; 7 bases map to TRBD1. The CDR3 is CASSSPPTGKNEKLFF. CDR3 nucleotide sequence: TGTGCCAGCAGCTCGCCCCCGACAGGGAAAAATGAAAAACTGTTTTTT.